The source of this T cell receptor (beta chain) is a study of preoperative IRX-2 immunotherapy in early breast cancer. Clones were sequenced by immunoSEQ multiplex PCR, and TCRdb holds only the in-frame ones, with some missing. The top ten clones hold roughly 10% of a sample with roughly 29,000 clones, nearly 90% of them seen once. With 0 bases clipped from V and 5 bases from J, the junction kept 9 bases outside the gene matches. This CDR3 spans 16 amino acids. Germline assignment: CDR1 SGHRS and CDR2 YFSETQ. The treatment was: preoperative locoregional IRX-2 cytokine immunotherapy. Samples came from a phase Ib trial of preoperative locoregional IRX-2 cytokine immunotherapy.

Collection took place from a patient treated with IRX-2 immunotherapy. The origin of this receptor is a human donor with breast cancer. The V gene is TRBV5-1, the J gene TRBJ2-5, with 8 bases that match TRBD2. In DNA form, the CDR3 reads TGCGCCAGCAGCTTGGTAGCGGGAAAGTCGGGGGAGACCCAGTACTTC. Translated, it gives CASSLVAGKSGETQYF.